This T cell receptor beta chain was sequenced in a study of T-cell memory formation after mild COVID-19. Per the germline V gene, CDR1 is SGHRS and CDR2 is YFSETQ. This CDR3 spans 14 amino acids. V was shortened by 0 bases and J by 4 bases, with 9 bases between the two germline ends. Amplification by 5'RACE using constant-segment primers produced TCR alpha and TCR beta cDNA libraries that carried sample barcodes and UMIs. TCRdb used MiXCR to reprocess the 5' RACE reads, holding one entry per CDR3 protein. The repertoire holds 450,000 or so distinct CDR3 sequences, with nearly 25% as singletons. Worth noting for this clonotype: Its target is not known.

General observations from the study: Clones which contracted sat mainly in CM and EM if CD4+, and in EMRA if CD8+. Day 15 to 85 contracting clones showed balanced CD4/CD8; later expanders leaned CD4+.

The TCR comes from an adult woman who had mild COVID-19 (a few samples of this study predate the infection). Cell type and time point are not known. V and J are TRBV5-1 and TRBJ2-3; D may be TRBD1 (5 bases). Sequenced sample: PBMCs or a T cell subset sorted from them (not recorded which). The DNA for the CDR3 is TGCGCCAGCAGCTTGGACAGGCCTGCAGATACGCAGTATTTT. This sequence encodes CASSLDRPADTQYF. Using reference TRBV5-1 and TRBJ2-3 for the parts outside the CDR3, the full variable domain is KAGVTQTPRYLIKTRGQQVTLSCSPISGHRSVSWYQQTPGQGLQFLFEYFSETQRNKGNFPGRFSGRQFSNSRSEMNVSTLELGDSALYLCASSLDRPADTQYFGPGTRLTVL.